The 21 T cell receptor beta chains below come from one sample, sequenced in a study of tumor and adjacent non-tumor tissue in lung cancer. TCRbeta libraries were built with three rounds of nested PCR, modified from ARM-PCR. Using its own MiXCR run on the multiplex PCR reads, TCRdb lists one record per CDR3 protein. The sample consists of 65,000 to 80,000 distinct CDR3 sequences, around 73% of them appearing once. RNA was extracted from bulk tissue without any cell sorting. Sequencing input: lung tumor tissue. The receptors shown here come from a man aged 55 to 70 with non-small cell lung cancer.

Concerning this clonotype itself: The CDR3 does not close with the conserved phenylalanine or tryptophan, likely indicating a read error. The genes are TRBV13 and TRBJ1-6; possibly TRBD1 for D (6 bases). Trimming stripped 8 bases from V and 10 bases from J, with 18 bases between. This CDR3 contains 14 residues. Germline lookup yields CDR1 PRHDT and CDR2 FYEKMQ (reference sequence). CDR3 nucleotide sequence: TGTGCCAGCTGCTCGCACGGGGGCCAATCACCCCTCCACATT. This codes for CASCSHGGQSPLHI.

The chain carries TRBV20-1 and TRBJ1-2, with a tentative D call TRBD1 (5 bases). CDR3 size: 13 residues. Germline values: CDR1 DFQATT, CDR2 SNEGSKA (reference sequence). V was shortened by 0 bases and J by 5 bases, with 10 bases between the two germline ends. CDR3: CSARDGAGYGYTF. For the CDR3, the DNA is TGCAGTGCTAGAGATGGGGCAGGATATGGCTACACCTTC.

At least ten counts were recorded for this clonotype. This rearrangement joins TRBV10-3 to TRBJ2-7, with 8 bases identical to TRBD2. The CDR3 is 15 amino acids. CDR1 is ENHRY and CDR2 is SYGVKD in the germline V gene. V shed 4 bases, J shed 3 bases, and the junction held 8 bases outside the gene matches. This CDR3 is CAISAGGRPDYEQYF. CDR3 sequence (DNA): TGTGCCATCAGTGCGGGCGGGAGGCCGGACTACGAGCAGTACTTC.

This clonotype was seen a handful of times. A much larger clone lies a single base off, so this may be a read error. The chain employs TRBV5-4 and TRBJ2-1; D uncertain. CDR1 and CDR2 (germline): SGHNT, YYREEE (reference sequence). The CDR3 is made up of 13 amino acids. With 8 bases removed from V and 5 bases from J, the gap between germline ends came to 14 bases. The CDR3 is CARSPARNNEQFF. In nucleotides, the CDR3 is TGTGCCAGGAGCCCCGCGCGGAACAATGAGCAGTTCTTC.

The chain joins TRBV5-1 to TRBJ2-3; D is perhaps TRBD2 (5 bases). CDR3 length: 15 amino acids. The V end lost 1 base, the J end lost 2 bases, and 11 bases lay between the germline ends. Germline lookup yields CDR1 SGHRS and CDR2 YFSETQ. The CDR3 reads CASSLKLVNTDTQYF. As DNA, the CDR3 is TGCGCCAGCAGCTTGAAACTAGTTAACACAGATACGCAGTATTTT.

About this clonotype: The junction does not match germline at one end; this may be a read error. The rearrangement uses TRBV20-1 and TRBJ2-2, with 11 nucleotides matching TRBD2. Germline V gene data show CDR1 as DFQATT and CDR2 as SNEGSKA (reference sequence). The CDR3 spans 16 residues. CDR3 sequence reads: CNATLAGGSETRELFF. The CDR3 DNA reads TGCAATGCTACTTTAGCGGGAGGGTCGGAGACCAGGGAGCTGTTTTTT.

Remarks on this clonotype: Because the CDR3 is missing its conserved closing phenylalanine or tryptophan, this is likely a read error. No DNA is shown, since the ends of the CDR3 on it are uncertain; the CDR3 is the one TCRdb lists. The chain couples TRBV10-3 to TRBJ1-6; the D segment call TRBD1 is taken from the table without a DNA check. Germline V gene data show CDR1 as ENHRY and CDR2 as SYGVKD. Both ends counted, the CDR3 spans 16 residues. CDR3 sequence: CAISGTGGPYNSPLRI.

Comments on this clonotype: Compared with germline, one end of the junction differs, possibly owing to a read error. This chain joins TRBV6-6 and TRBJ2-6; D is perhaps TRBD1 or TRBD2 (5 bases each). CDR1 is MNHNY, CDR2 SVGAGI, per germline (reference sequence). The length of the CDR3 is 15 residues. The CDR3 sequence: CASRGRSSGANVLTF. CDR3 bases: TGTGCCAGCAGGGGGAGATCTTCTGGGGCCAACGTCCTGACCTTC.

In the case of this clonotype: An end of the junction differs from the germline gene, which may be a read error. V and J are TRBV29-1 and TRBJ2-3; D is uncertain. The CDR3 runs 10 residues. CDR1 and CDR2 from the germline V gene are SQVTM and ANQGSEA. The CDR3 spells CCGGGDTQYF. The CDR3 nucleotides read TGCTGTGGTGGTGGAGATACACAGTATTTT.

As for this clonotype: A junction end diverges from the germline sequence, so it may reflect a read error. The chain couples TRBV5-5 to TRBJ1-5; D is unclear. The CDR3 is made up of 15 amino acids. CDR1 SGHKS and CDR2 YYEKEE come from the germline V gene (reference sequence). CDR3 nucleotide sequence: TGTGCCAGCAGCGGGAGGGCCTATAGCAATCAGCCCCAGGATTTT. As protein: CASSGRAYSNQPQDF.

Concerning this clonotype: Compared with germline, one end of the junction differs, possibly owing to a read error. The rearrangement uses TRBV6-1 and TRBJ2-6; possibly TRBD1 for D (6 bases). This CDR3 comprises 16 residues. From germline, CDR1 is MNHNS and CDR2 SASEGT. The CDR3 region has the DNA TGTGCCAGCAGCCCAGAGGGGGTGACTGGGGTCAACGTCTTGACTTTC. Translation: CASSPEGVTGVNVLTF.

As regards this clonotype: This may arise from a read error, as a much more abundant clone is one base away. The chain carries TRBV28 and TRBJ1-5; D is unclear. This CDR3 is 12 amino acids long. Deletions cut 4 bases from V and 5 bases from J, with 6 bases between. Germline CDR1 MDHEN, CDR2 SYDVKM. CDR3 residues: CASSSFDQPQHF. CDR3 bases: TGTGCCAGCAGTTCCTTCGATCAGCCCCAGCATTTT. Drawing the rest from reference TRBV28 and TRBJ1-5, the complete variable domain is DVKVTQSSRYLVKRTGEKVFLECVQDMDHENMFWYRQDPGLGLRLIYFSYDVKMKEKGDIPEGYSVSREKKERFSLILESASTNQTSMYLCASSSFDQPQHFGDGTRLSIL.

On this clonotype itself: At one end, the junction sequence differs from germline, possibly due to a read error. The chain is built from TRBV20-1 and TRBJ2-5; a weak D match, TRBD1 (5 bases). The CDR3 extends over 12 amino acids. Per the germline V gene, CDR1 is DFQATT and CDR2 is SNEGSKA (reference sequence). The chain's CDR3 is CTALGVVETQYF. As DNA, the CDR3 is TGCACTGCTTTAGGGGTGGTGGAGACACAGTACTTC.

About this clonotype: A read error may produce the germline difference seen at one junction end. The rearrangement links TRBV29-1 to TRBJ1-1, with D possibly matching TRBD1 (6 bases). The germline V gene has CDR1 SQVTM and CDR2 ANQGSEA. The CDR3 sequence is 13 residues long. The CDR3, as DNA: TGCGGCGCCTCGGCAGGAGGGGACACTGAAGCTCTCTTT. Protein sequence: CGASAGGDTEALF.

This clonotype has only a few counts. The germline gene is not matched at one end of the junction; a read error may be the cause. The CDR3 DNA sequence: TGTGTCAGCAGTTACGGCGATCAGGTGTCCACTGAAGCTTTCTTT. The encoded protein is CVSSYGDQVSTEAFF. The chain carries TRBV6-5 and TRBJ1-1; D gene uncertain. Germline V gene sequence: CDR1 MNHEY, CDR2 SVGAGI. The CDR3 covers 15 residues.

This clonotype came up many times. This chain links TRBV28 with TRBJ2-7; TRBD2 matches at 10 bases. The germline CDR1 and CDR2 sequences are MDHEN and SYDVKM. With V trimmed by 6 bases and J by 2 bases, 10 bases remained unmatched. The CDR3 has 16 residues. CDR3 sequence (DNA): TGTGCCAGCAGCCAAACTAGAGGGACTAGCGCCTACGAGCAGTACTTC. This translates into CASSQTRGTSAYEQYF.

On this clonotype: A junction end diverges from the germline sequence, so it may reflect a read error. The CDR3 DNA reads TGCTGTGCTAGTGGGTCTAGAGGGGCGCCAGATACGCAGTATTTT. Its translation is CCASGSRGAPDTQYF. The chain is built from TRBV20-1 and TRBJ2-3, with D perhaps being TRBD1 or TRBD2 (5 bases each). The CDR3 covers 15 residues. The germline V gene encodes CDR1 DFQATT and CDR2 SNEGSKA (reference sequence).

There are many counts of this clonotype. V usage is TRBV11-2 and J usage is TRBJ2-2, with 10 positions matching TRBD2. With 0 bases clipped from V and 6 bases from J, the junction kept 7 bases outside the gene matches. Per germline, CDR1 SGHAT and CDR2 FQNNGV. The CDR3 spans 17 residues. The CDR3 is CASSLDLVSGRSGELFF. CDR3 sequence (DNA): TGTGCCAGCAGCTTAGATCTGGTTAGCGGGAGGTCCGGGGAGCTGTTTTTT.

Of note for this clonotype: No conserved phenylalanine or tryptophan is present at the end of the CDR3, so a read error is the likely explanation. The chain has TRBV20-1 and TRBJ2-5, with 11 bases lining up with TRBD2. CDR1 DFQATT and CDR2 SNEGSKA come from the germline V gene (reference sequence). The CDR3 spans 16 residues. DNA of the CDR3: TGCAGTGCTAGACTCGTTAGCGGGAGGGCCATAGAGACACAGTACTTA. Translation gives CSARLVSGRAIETQYL.

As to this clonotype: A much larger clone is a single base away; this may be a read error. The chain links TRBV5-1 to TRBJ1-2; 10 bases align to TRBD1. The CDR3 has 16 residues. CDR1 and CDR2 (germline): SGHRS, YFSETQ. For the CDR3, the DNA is TGCGACAGCAGCTCGACCCCGACAGGGGGCGGCTATGGCTACACCTTC. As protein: CDSSSTPTGGGYGYTF.

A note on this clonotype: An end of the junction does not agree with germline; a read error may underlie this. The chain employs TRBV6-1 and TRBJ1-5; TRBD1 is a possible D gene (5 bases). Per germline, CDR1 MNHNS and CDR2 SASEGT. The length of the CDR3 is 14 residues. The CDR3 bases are TGTGCCAGCAGTGGATTGACCGGGGGTCAGACCCAGCATTTT. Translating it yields CASSGLTGGQTQHF.